The 9 T cell receptor beta chains listed next were all sequenced from one sample in a study of graft-versus-host responses after intestinal transplantation. Antigen specificity for these receptors is unknown. Assay: immunoSEQ multiplex PCR; the TCRdb copy retains only in-frame clones and omits some. This sample has under 150,000 clones, with roughly 91% found just once. Sequencing was performed on unstimulated CD4+ T cells sorted from spleen or lymph node cells, taken before intestinal transplant. These receptors were taken from a human donor who received an intestinal transplant.

The chain is built from TRBV7-2 and TRBJ2-7; no clear D. Germline CDR1 reads SGHTA; CDR2 reads FQGNSA. V was cut by 4 bases and J by 0 bases, with 7 bases left in between. The CDR3 length is 13 residues. The DNA for the CDR3 is TGTGCCAGCAGCTCAGTCCCCTCCTACGAGCAGTACTTC. Its protein is CASSSVPSYEQYF.

The chain has TRBV6-5 and TRBJ1-2; no reliable D call. Germline CDR1 MNHEY, CDR2 SVGAGI. CDR3 length: 14 amino acids. Trimming cost V 6 bases and J 0 bases, with 11 bases left between them. CDR3 amino acids: CASRPGGTNYGYTF. The CDR3 DNA follows: TGTGCCAGCAGGCCGGGCGGAACTAACTATGGCTACACCTTC.

CDR3 in amino acids: CAWSRSDYEQYF. CDR3 nucleotide sequence: TGTGCCTGGAGTAGGTCAGACTACGAGCAGTACTTC. The rearrangement links TRBV30 to TRBJ2-7; D uncertain. Trimming shortened V by 2 bases and J by 3 bases, and 8 bases separated the two germline ends. Germline loops: CDR1 GTSNPN, CDR2 SVGIG (reference sequence). CDR3 length: 12 amino acids.

This sequence joins TRBV29-1 and TRBJ1-1, with 9 bases lining up with TRBD1. This CDR3 comprises 13 residues. V dropped 3 bases and J dropped 10; count of bases not matched to a gene: 9. CDR1 SQVTM and CDR2 ANQGSEA come from the germline V gene. This chain's CDR3 is CSVDRGQGLGAFF. DNA of the CDR3: TGCAGCGTTGATCGGGGACAGGGTTTAGGAGCTTTCTTT.

The chain links TRBV9 to TRBJ2-3; tentative D call: TRBD2 (5 bases). This CDR3 spans 16 amino acids. The germline gives CDR1 SGDLS, CDR2 YYNGEE. Trimming took 3 bases from V and 2 from J, leaving 16 bases between them. The CDR3 region has the DNA TGTGCCAGCAGCGCCTATGAGGGTCGGAACACAGATACGCAGTATTTT. It yields the protein CASSAYEGRNTDTQYF.

The rearrangement uses TRBV7-2 and TRBJ2-7; no clear D gene. V lost 2 bases to trimming and J lost 8 bases, with 7 bases between them. In germline, CDR1 is SGHTA, CDR2 FQGNSA. The CDR3 totals 11 residues. The CDR3 loop is CASSLLGKQYF. Here the CDR3 DNA reads TGTGCCAGCAGCTTATTAGGGAAGCAGTACTTC.

V usage is TRBV13 and J usage is TRBJ2-7; D is unclear. The CDR3 consists of 15 residues. Trimming shortened V by 1 base and J by 3 bases, and 13 bases separated the two germline ends. The germline V gene has CDR1 PRHDT and CDR2 FYEKMQ (reference sequence). CDR3 bases: TGTGCCAGCAGCTTAGCCCGACTGGGGAACTACGAGCAGTACTTC. Amino acid sequence: CASSLARLGNYEQYF.

The J gene is TRBJ2-5, the V gene TRBV28; 7 bases line up with TRBD2. V shed 10 bases and J 5 bases; nucleotides not matched to a gene: 16. The length of the CDR3 is 15 residues. Germline-derived CDR1 and CDR2 are MDHEN and SYDVKM. The CDR3 here is CATHRAGEGGETQYF. The CDR3 region has the DNA TGTGCCACCCACCGGGCGGGAGAGGGCGGGGAGACCCAGTACTTC.

The genes are TRBV5-1 and TRBJ1-1; D unclear. V shed 3 bases and J shed 0 bases, with 15 bases lying between them. The CDR3 has 16 amino acids. Germline V gene lookup returns CDR1 SGHRS and CDR2 YFSETQ. CDR3 sequence: CASSSSGGVLNTEAFF. For the CDR3, the DNA is TGCGCCAGCAGCTCAAGTGGTGGGGTTTTGAACACTGAAGCTTTCTTT. Using reference TRBV5-1 and TRBJ1-1 for the parts outside the CDR3, the full variable domain is KAGVTQTPRYLIKTRGQQVTLSCSPISGHRSVSWYQQTPGQGLQFLFEYFSETQRNKGNFPGRFSGRQFSNSRSEMNVSTLELGDSALYLCASSSSGGVLNTEAFFGQGTRLTVV.